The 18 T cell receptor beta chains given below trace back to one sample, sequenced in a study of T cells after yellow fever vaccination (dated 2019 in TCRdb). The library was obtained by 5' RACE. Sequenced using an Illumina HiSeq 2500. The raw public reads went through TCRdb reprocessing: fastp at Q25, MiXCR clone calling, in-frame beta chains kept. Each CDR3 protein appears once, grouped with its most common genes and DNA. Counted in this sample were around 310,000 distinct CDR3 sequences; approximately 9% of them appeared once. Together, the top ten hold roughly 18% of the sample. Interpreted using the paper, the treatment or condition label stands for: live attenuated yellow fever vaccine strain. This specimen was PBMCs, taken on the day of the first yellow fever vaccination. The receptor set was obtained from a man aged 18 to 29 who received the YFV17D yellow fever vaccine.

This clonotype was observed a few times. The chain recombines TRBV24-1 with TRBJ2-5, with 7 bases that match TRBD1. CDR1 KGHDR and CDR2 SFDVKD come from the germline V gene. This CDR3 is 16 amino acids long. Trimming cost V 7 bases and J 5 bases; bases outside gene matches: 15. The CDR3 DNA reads TGTGCCACCAGGGCCGGCGACAGGGCGATGGATGAGACCCAGTACTTC. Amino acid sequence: CATRAGDRAMDETQYF.

CDR3 region: CASTYYRGDYTF. The DNA of the CDR3 is TGTGCCAGCACCTACTACAGGGGGGACTACACCTTC. J is TRBJ1-2 and V is TRBV9; 8 bases map to TRBD1. The CDR3 consists of 12 residues. The germline CDR1 and CDR2 sequences are SGDLS and YYNGEE. With V trimmed by 6 bases and J by 10 bases, 8 bases remained unmatched.

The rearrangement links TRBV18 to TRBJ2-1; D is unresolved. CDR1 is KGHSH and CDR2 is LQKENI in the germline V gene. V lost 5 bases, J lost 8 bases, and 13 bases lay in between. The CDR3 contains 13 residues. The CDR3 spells CASSNLEEHEQFF. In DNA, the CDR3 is TGTGCCAGCTCAAACTTAGAAGAGCATGAGCAGTTCTTC.

CDR3 in DNA: TGTGCCAGCAGCTTAATGGGAGCTGCCCACTACGAGCAGTACGTC. Translating it yields CASSLMGAAHYEQYV. The V and J genes are TRBV5-4 and TRBJ2-7; possible D gene TRBD2, 5 bases. Trimming shortened V by 2 bases and J by 3 bases, and 15 bases separated the two germline ends. CDR1 is SGHNT, CDR2 YYREEE, per germline (reference sequence). The CDR3 has 15 residues.

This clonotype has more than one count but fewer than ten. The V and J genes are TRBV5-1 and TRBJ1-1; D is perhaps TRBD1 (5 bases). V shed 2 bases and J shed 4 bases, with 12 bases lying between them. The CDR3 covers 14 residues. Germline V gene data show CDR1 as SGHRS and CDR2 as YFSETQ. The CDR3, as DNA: TGCGCCAGCAGCTTAGGGGAGGTGGGCACTGAAGCTTTCTTT. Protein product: CASSLGEVGTEAFF.

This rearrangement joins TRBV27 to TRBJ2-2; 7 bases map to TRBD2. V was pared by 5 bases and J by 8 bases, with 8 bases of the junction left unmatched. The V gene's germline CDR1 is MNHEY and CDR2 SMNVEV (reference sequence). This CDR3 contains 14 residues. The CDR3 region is CASSLGLGLGELFF. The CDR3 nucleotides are TGTGCCAGCAGTCTTGGACTAGGCTTGGGGGAGCTGTTTTTT.

The DNA for the CDR3 is TGTGCCATCTCGGAGCGGGATAGCTCCTACAATGAGCAGTTCTTC. Residues: CAISERDSSYNEQFF. The chain has TRBV10-3 and TRBJ2-1, with 7 bases that match TRBD2. Trimming cost V 8 bases and J 0 bases; bases outside gene matches: 7. Germline loops: CDR1 ENHRY, CDR2 SYGVKD. This CDR3 spans 15 amino acids.

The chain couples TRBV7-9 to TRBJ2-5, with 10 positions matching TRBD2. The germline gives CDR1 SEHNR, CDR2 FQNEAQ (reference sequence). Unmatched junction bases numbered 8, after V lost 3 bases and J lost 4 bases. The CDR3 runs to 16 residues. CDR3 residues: CASSLDGLAESETQYF. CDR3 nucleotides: TGTGCCAGCAGCTTGGACGGACTAGCGGAGTCAGAGACCCAGTACTTC.

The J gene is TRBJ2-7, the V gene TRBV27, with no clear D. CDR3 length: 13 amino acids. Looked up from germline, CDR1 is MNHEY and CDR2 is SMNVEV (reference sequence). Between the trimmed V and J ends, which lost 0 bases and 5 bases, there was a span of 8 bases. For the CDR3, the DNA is TGTGCCAGCAGTTTATCGTCCCTTAACGAGCAGTACTTC. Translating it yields CASSLSSLNEQYF.

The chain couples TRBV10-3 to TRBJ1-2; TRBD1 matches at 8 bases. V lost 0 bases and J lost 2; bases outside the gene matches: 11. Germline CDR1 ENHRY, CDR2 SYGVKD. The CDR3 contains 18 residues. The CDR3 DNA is TGTGCCATCAGTGAGTCCTTATTCCGGGACAGGAGGAACTATGGCTACACCTTC. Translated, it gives CAISESLFRDRRNYGYTF.

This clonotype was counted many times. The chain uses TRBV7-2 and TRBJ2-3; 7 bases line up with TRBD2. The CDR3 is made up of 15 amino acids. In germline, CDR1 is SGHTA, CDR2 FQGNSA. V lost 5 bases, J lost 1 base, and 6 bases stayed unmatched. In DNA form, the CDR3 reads TGTGCCAGCAGCCCCCGACTAGCAGGCACAGATACGCAGTATTTT. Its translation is CASSPRLAGTDTQYF.

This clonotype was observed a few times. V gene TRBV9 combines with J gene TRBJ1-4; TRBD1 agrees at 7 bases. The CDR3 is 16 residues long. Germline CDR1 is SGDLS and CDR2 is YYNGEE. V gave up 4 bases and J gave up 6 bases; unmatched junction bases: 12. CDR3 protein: CASSPRMGTAYEKLFF. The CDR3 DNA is TGTGCCAGCAGCCCCCGTATGGGGACAGCATATGAAAAACTGTTTTTT.

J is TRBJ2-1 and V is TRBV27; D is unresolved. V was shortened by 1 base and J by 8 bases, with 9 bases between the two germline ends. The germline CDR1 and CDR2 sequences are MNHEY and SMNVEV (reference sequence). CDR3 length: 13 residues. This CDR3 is CASSLLWLHEQFF. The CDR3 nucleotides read TGTGCCAGCAGTTTATTGTGGTTACATGAGCAGTTCTTC.

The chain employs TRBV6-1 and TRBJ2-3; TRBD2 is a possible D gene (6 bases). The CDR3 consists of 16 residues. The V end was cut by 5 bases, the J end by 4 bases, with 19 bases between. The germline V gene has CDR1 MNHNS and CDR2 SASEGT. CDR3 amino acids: CASSLGGRGRADTQYF. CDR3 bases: TGTGCCAGCAGTCTTGGGGGGAGAGGGCGGGCAGATACGCAGTATTTT.

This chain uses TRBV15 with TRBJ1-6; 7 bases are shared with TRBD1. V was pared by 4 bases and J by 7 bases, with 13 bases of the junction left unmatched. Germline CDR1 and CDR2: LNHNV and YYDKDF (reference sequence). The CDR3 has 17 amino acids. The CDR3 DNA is TGTGCCACCAGCACCACCACGGGGACAGTGACCAATTCACCCCTCCACTTT. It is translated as CATSTTTGTVTNSPLHF.

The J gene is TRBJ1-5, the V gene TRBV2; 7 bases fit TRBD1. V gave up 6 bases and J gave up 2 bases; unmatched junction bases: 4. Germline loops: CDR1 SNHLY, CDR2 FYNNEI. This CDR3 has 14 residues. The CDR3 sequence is CASSRQGRNQPQHF. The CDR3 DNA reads TGTGCCAGCAGCCGACAGGGTCGCAATCAGCCCCAGCATTTT.

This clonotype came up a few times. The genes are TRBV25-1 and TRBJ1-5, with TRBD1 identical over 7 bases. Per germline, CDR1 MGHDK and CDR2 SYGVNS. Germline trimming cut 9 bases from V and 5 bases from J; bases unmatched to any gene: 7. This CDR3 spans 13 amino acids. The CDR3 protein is CARNRDSHQPQHF. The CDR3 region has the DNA TGTGCCAGGAACCGGGACAGCCATCAGCCCCAGCATTTT. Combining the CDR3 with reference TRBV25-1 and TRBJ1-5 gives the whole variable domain EADIYQTPRYLVIGTGKKITLECSQTMGHDKMYWYQQDPGMELHLIHYSYGVNSTEKGDLSSESTVSRIRTEHFPLTLESARPSHTSQYLCARNRDSHQPQHFGDGTRLSIL.

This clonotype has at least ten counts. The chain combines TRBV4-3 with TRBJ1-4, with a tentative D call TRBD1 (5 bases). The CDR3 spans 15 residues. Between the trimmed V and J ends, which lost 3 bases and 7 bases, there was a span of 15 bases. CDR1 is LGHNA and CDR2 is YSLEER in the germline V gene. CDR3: CASSQEQARGEKLFF. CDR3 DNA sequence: TGCGCCAGCAGCCAGGAACAGGCGAGAGGTGAAAAACTGTTTTTT.